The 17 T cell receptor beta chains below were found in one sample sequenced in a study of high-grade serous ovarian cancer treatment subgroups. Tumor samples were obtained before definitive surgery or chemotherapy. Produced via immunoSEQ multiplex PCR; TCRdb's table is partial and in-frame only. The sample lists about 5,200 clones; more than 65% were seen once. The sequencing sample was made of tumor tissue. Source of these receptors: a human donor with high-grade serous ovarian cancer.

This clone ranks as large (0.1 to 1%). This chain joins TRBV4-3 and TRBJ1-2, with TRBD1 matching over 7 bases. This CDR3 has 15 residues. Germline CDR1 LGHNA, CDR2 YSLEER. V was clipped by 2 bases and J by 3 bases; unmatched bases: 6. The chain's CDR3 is CASSQSGQVDYGYTF. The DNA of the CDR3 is TGCGCCAGCAGCCAATCCGGACAGGTGGACTATGGCTACACCTTC.

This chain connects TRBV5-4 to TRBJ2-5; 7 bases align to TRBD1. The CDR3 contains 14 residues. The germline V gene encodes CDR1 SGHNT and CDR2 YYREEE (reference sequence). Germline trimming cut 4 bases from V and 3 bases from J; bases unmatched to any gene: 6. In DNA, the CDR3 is TGTGCCAGCAGCCAGACAGGGCAAAAAGAGACCCAGTACTTC. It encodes CASSQTGQKETQYF.

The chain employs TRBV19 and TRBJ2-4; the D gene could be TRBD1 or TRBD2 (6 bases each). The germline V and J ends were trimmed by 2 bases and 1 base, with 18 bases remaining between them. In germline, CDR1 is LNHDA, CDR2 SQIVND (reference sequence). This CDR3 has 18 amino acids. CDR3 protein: CASSITGAGAGAKNIQYF. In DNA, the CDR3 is TGTGCCAGTAGTATAACGGGGGCAGGGGCGGGGGCCAAAAACATTCAGTACTTC.

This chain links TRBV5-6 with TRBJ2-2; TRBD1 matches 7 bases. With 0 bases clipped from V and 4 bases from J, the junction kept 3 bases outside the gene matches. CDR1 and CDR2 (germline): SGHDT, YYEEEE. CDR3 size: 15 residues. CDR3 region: CASSLGQGATGELFF. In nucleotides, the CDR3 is TGTGCCAGCAGCTTGGGACAGGGCGCCACCGGGGAGCTGTTTTTT.

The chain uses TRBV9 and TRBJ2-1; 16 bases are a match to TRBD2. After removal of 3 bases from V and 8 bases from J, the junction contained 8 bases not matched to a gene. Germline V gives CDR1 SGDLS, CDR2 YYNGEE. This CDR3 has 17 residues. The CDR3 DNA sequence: TGTGCCAGCAGCGCGGGACTAGCGGGGGGGAAAGTCGATGAGCAGTTCTTC. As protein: CASSAGLAGGKVDEQFF. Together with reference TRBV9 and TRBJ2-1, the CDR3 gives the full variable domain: DSGVTQTPKHLITATGQRVTLRCSPRSGDLSVYWYQQSLDQGLQFLIQYYNGEERAKGNILERFSAQQFPDLHSELNLSSLELGDSALYFCASSAGLAGGKVDEQFFGPGTRLTVL.

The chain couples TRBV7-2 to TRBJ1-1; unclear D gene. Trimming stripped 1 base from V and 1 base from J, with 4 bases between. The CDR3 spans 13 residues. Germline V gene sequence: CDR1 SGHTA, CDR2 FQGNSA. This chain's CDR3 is CASSLDRNTEAFF. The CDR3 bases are TGTGCCAGCAGCTTAGACAGGAACACTGAAGCTTTCTTT. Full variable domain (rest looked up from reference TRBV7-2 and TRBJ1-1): GAGVSQSPSNKVTEKGKDVELRCDPISGHTALYWYRQSLGQGLEFLIYFQGNSAPDKSGLPSDRFSAERTGGSVSTLTIQRTQQEDSAVYLCASSLDRNTEAFFGQGTRLTVV.

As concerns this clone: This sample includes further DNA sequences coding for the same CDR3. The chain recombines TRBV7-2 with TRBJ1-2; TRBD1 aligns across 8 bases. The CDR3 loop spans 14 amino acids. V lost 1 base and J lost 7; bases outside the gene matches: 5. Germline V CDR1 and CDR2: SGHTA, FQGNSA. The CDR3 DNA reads TGTGCCAGCAGCTTAGGGGGACAGGCCGTTGGCTACACCTTC. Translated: CASSLGGQAVGYTF.

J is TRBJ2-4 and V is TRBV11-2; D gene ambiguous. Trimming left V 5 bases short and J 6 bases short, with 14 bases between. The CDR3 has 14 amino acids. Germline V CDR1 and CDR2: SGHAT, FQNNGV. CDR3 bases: TGTGCCAGCAGCCCCGCCGGAAGATTAAACATTCAGTACTTC. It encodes CASSPAGRLNIQYF.

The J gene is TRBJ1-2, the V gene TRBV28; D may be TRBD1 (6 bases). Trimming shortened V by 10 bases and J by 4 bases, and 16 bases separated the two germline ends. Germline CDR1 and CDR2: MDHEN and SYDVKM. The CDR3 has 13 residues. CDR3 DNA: TGTGCCATAACCCTGACAGGTTCCTATGGCTACACCTTC. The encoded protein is CAITLTGSYGYTF.

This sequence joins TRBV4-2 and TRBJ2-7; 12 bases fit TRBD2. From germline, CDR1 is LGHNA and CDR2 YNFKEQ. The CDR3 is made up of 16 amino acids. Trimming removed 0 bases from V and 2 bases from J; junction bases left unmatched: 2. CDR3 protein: CASSQELAGGPYEQYV. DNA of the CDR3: TGTGCCAGCAGCCAAGAACTAGCGGGGGGCCCCTACGAGCAGTACGTC.

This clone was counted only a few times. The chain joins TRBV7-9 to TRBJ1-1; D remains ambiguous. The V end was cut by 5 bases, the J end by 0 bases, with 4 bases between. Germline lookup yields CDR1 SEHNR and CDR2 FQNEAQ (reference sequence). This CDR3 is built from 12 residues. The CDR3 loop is CASSLMNTEAFF. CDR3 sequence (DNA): TGTGCCAGCAGCCTTATGAACACTGAAGCTTTCTTT. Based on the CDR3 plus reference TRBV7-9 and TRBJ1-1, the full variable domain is DTGVSQNPRHKITKRGQNVTFRCDPISEHNRLYWYRQTLGQGPEFLTYFQNEAQLEKSRLLSDRFSAERPKGSFSTLEIQRTEQGDSAMYLCASSLMNTEAFFGQGTRLTVV.

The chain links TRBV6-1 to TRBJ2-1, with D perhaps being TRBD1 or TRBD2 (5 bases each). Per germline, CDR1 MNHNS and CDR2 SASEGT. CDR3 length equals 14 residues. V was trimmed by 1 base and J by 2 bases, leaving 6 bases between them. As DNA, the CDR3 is TGTGCCAGCAGTGAAGGGGGGACCTACAATGAGCAGTTCTTC. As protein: CASSEGGTYNEQFF.

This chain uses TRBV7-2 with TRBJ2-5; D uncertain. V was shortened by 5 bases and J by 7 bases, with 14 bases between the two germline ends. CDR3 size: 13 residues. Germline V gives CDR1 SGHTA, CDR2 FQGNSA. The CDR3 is CASSPRTPRTQYF. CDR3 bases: TGTGCCAGCAGCCCTCGGACCCCTCGGACCCAGTACTTC.

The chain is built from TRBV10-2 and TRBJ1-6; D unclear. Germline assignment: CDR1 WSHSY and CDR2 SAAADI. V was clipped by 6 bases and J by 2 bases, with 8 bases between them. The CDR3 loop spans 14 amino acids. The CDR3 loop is CASSVEAYNSPLHF. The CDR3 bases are TGCGCCAGCAGCGTAGAGGCCTATAATTCACCCCTCCACTTT.

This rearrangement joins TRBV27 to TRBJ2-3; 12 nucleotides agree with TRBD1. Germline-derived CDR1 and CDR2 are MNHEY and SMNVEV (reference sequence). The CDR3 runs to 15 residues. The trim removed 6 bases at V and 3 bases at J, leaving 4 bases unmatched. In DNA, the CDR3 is TGTGCCAGCAGGCTGGGACAGGGGGCTACAGATACGCAGTATTTT. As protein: CASRLGQGATDTQYF.

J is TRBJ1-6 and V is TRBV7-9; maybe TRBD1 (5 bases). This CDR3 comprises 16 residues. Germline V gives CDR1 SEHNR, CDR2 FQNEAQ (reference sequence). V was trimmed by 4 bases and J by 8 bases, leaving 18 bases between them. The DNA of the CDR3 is TGTGCCAGCAGCTCCCGGGGTGAGGGGCTTTATTCACCCCTCCACTTT. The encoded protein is CASSSRGEGLYSPLHF.

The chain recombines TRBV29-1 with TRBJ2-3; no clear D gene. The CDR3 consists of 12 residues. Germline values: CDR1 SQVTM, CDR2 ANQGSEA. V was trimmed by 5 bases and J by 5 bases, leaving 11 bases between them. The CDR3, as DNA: TGCAGCGTTCACTACCTCCAAGATACGCAGTATTTT. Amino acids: CSVHYLQDTQYF.